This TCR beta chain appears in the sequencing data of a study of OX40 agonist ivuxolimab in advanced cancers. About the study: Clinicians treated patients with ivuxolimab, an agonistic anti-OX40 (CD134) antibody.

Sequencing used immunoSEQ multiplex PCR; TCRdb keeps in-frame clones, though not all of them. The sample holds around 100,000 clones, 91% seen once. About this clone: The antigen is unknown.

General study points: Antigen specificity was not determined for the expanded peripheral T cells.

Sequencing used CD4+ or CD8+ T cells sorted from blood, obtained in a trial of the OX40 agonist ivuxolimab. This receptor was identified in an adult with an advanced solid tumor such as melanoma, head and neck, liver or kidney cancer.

In DNA form, the CDR3 reads TGTGCCAGCTCACCACCGAGCGGCTACGAGCAGTACTTC. This gives the protein CASSPPSGYEQYF. The chain links TRBV18 to TRBJ2-7, with D possibly TRBD2 on 5 matching bases. Germline loops: CDR1 KGHSH, CDR2 LQKENI. Trimming took off 0 bases at V and 3 bases at J, with 6 bases between the two ends. The CDR3 consists of 13 residues.